Listed here are 24 T cell receptor beta chains from one sample, sequenced in a study of T cell responses to AZD1222 COVID-19 vaccine (dated by TCRdb to about 2021). To prepare the library, the immunoSEQ multiplex PCR assay was applied. TCRdb obtained this table from immuneACCESS and retained in-frame rearrangements with V and J assigned. These tables miss some clones; where compared with another copy, unresolved V genes account for less than half of the shortfall, and the remainder is unexplained. Across this sample there are under 150,000 clones, with roughly nine tenths seen only once. The ten largest clones represent around a tenth of the sample. The label giving this sample's time point can be read as: about 28 days (+/-7) after the second vaccine dose. The sequencing used peripheral blood, collected 28 days after the second AZD1222 dose. Every receptor here comes from an adult who received the AZD1222 COVID-19 vaccine.

The J gene is TRBJ2-2, the V gene TRBV7-9, with D perhaps TRBD1 (7 bases). Trimming took off 8 bases at V and 7 bases at J, with 20 bases between the two ends. The CDR3 consists of 15 residues. Germline lookup yields CDR1 SEHNR and CDR2 FQNEAQ (reference sequence). The CDR3 DNA reads TGTGCCAGCGCGCAGGGGGGCAGCCAAGACGGGGAGCTGTTTTTT. It yields the protein CASAQGGSQDGELFF.

The chain couples TRBV11-2 to TRBJ1-2; TRBD1 agrees at 9 bases. In germline, CDR1 is SGHAT, CDR2 FQNNGV. The CDR3 spans 17 residues. The V gene end was trimmed by 6 bases and the J gene end by 4 bases; junction bases not matched to a gene: 15. The DNA of the CDR3 is TGTGCCAGCAGTCCCTATTTTGCGACAGGGGGTTTCTATGGCTACACCTTC. Its protein is CASSPYFATGGFYGYTF.

The rearrangement links TRBV10-1 to TRBJ1-1; D is unresolved. V lost 2 bases, J lost 8 bases, and 12 bases lay in between. Germline lookup yields CDR1 WNHNN and CDR2 SYGVQD (reference sequence). The CDR3 is made up of 13 amino acids. Written as DNA, the CDR3 is TGCGCCAGCAGTGAGGGAGAGTTCTTGGAAGCTTTCTTT. Its protein is CASSEGEFLEAFF.

J is TRBJ2-2 and V is TRBV3-1 (or the pseudogene TRBV3-2), with 7 positions matching TRBD2. Germline lookup yields CDR1 LGHDT and CDR2 YNNKEL (reference sequence). The junction had 5 bases not matched to a gene; V was cut back by 4 bases and J by 3 bases. The CDR3 is 15 residues long. DNA of the CDR3: TGTGCCAGCAGCCCGTGGCGGGGGTACACCGGGGAGCTGTTTTTT. Encoded protein: CASSPWRGYTGELFF.

The chain uses TRBV3-1 (or the pseudogene TRBV3-2) and TRBJ1-5; a possible D gene is TRBD1 (6 bases). The germline gives CDR1 LGHDT, CDR2 YNNKEL (reference sequence). The CDR3 has 15 residues. The ends were cut back, 2 bases at V and 7 bases at J, with 15 bases in the middle. CDR3 nucleotides: TGTGCCAGCAGCCAAACCACGGCCAGGGGACAGCCCCAGCATTTT. Its protein is CASSQTTARGQPQHF.

This chain connects TRBV3-1 (or the pseudogene TRBV3-2) to TRBJ2-3; 7 nucleotides match TRBD2. CDR3 size: 15 residues. With V trimmed by 3 bases and J by 6 bases, 9 bases remained unmatched. Germline V gene lookup returns CDR1 LGHDT and CDR2 YNNKEL (reference sequence). DNA of the CDR3: TGTGCCAGCAGCCACAGGCCCAGCGGGACCGATACGCAGTATTTT. Translated: CASSHRPSGTDTQYF.

The V call is TRBV5-1, the J call TRBJ1-4, with TRBD1 as a possible D gene (5 bases). The germline V gene has CDR1 SGHRS and CDR2 YFSETQ. V lost 4 bases and J lost 0, with 10 bases in between. The CDR3 has 15 residues. The CDR3 coding sequence is TGCGCCAGCAGCGGGCAGGGCGCAACTAATGAAAAACTGTTTTTT. Its protein is CASSGQGATNEKLFF.

The chain has TRBV9 and TRBJ1-5, with 8 nucleotides matching TRBD1. CDR3 size: 15 residues. Germline CDR1 reads SGDLS; CDR2 reads YYNGEE. The trim removed 2 bases at V and 2 bases at J, leaving 3 bases unmatched. The CDR3 DNA reads TGTGCCAGCAGCGTTGGACAGGGCGGCAATCAGCCCCAGCATTTT. Translating it yields CASSVGQGGNQPQHF.

The chain links TRBV18 to TRBJ1-1, with 7 bases matching TRBD1. This CDR3 contains 15 residues. Germline V lookup: CDR1 KGHSH, CDR2 LQKENI. V trimming: 1 base; J trimming: 1 base; junction bases outside the gene matches: 3. The CDR3 DNA sequence: TGTGCCAGCTCACCACGGGACAGCCCGAACACTGAAGCTTTCTTT. Translated: CASSPRDSPNTEAFF.

The V gene is TRBV20-1, the J gene TRBJ2-7; unclear D gene. With 0 bases removed from V and 6 bases from J, the gap between germline ends came to 6 bases. Germline-derived CDR1 and CDR2 are DFQATT and SNEGSKA (reference sequence). This CDR3 contains 11 residues. The CDR3 protein is CSARENSEQYF. CDR3 DNA: TGCAGTGCTAGAGAGAACTCCGAGCAGTACTTC.

This clone was seen more than once but under ten times. V usage is TRBV9 and J usage is TRBJ2-1; TRBD2 aligns across 8 bases. The J segment lost 6 bases and the V segment lost 3 bases, leaving 8 bases of the junction unmatched. Per the germline V gene, CDR1 is SGDLS and CDR2 is YYNGEE. The CDR3 length is 15 residues. CDR3 DNA: TGTGCCAGCAGCGCCCGAGGCGGGACTAGCAATGAGCAGTTCTTC. It yields the protein CASSARGGTSNEQFF.

Here the CDR3 DNA reads TGCGCCAGCAGCTTCTGGACAGGGAGGTCCGGGGAGCTGTTTTTT. Protein: CASSFWTGRSGELFF. V gene TRBV5-1 combines with J gene TRBJ2-2; 8 bases are shared with TRBD1. The V segment lost 2 bases and the J segment 6 bases; nucleotides outside the gene matches: 6. This CDR3 region has 15 residues. Germline CDR1 and CDR2: SGHRS and YFSETQ.

This clone was seen only once. The gene calls are TRBV4-3 and TRBJ1-3; D is perhaps TRBD1 (6 bases). Germline CDR1 LGHNA, CDR2 YSLEER. CDR3 length: 18 amino acids. Trimming pared 4 bases from V and 4 bases from J, leaving 23 bases between. The CDR3 reads CASSPGADKAFSGNTIYF. The DNA of the CDR3 is TGCGCCAGCAGCCCGGGGGCAGACAAGGCCTTTTCAGGAAACACCATATATTTT.

The V gene is TRBV25-1, the J gene TRBJ1-5, with D possibly matching TRBD1 (5 bases). Germline V gene sequence: CDR1 MGHDK, CDR2 SYGVNS. The CDR3 is 15 residues long. V was cut by 3 bases and J by 4 bases, with 13 bases left in between. The CDR3 region has the DNA TGTGCCAGCAGTGATGGCGGGACGGATAATCAGCCCCAGCATTTT. Residues: CASSDGGTDNQPQHF.

This clone was seen just once. The chain recombines TRBV2 with TRBJ1-1; possible D gene TRBD1, 5 bases. With 6 bases removed from V and 5 bases from J, the gap between germline ends came to 16 bases. From germline, CDR1 is SNHLY and CDR2 FYNNEI. The CDR3 length is 14 residues. This chain's CDR3 is CASSREGPGTEAFF. The CDR3 region has the DNA TGTGCCAGCAGCCGGGAGGGGCCTGGGACTGAAGCTTTCTTT.

The chain employs TRBV4-1 and TRBJ1-4, with D unresolved. V dropped 1 base and J dropped 10 bases, with 13 bases sitting between them. Germline CDR1 is MGHRA and CDR2 is YSYEKL. There are 14 residues in the CDR3. This chain's CDR3 is CASSQVVRAGKLFF. In DNA form, the CDR3 reads TGCGCCAGCAGCCAAGTGGTCCGGGCGGGAAAACTGTTTTTT.

The gene calls are TRBV7-2 and TRBJ1-1, with 7 bases lining up with TRBD1. Germline CDR1 is SGHTA and CDR2 is FQGNSA. The trim removed 5 bases at V and 10 bases at J, leaving 7 bases unmatched. CDR3 length: 12 residues. The CDR3 DNA follows: TGTGCCAGCAGCCCCGACAGGGAAGGAGCTTTCTTT. Amino acids: CASSPDREGAFF.

CDR3 amino acids: CASRRGAQAYEQYF. The CDR3 region has the DNA TGTGCCAGTAGGCGGGGGGCCCAAGCCTACGAGCAGTACTTC. The rearrangement links TRBV19 to TRBJ2-7; TRBD2 matches 8 bases. Trimming removed 6 bases from V and 2 bases from J; junction bases left unmatched: 6. This CDR3 is 14 amino acids long. Germline CDR1 LNHDA, CDR2 SQIVND (reference sequence).

The chain combines TRBV4-3 with TRBJ1-4, with no clear D. This CDR3 has 13 amino acids. The V gene lost 1 base and the J gene lost 13 bases, with 13 bases spanning the gap. Germline-derived CDR1 and CDR2 are LGHNA and YSLEER. CDR3 sequence reads: CASSQVADRRLFF. In nucleotides, the CDR3 is TGCGCCAGCAGCCAAGTTGCGGACCGGAGACTGTTTTTT.

The chain joins TRBV12-5 to TRBJ1-5, with 7 bases identical to TRBD1. This CDR3 is built from 15 residues. Losses at the gene ends were 3 bases for V and 3 bases for J; bases not matched to a gene: 5. CDR1 and CDR2 from the germline V gene are LGHNT and FRNRAP. CDR3 nucleotide sequence: TGTGCTAGTGGTTTCGGGACAGATTTCAATCAGCCCCAGCATTTT. Translated, it gives CASGFGTDFNQPQHF.

This chain links TRBV5-8 with TRBJ1-2; 12 positions agree with TRBD1. The trim removed 0 bases at V and 8 bases at J, leaving 5 bases unmatched. CDR3 size: 15 residues. Germline V gives CDR1 SGHTS, CDR2 YDEGEE. The CDR3: CASSLEGTGGRGYTF. CDR3 DNA sequence: TGTGCCAGCAGCTTGGAAGGGACAGGGGGCAGGGGCTACACCTTC.

The J gene is TRBJ2-1, the V gene TRBV11-2; TRBD2 matches 8 bases. The CDR3 totals 16 residues. Germline assignment: CDR1 SGHAT and CDR2 FQNNGV. Losses at the gene ends were 3 bases for V and 3 bases for J; bases not matched to a gene: 7. DNA for the CDR3: TGTGCCAGCAGCTTTTCGGCTAGCGGGTTCTACAATGAGCAGTTCTTC. Translation gives CASSFSASGFYNEQFF.

This chain uses TRBV12-3 or TRBV12-4 with TRBJ1-1; possible D gene TRBD1, 6 bases. V dropped 5 bases and J dropped 4 bases, with 11 bases sitting between them. This CDR3 is 13 amino acids long. CDR3 bases: TGTGCCAGCAGTCTCGGGACATTCACTGAAGCTTTCTTT. Protein sequence: CASSLGTFTEAFF.

The CDR3 reads CASSQGGAREQYF. CDR3 nucleotides: TGTGCCAGCAGCCAAGGGGGGGCGAGGGAGCAGTACTTC. The V and J genes are TRBV4-2 and TRBJ2-7; TRBD1 or TRBD2 may be the D gene (6 bases each). The germline CDR1 and CDR2 sequences are LGHNA and YNFKEQ. This CDR3 has 13 amino acids. Between the trimmed V and J ends, which lost 1 base and 7 bases, there was a span of 11 bases.